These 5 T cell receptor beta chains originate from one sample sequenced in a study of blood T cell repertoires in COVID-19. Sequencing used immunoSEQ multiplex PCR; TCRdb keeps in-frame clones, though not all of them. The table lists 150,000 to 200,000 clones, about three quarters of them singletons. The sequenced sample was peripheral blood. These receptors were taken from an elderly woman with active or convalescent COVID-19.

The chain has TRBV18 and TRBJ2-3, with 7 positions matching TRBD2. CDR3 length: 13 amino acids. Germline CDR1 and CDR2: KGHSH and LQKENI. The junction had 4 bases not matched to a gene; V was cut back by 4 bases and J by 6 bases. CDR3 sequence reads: CASSRKRGDTQYF. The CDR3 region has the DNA TGTGCCAGCTCACGAAAGCGGGGTGATACGCAGTATTTT.

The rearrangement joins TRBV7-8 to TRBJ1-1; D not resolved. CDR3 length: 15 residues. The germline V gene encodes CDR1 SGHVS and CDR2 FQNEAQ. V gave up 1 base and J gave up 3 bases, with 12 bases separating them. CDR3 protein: CASSLVRFTDTEAFF. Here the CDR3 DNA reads TGTGCCAGCAGCTTAGTGAGGTTCACGGACACTGAAGCTTTCTTT. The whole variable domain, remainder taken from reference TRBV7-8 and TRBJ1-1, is GAGVSQSPRYKVAKRGQDVALRCDPISGHVSLFWYQQALGQGPEFLTYFQNEAQLDKSGLPSDRFFAERPEGSVSTLKIQRTQQEDSAVYLCASSLVRFTDTEAFFGQGTRLTVV.

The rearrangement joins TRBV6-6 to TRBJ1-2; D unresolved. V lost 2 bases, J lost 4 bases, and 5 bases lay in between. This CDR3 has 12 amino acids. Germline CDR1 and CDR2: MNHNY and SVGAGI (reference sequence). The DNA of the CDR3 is TGTGCCAGCAGTTACCAGGCCTATGGCTACACCTTC. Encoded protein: CASSYQAYGYTF.

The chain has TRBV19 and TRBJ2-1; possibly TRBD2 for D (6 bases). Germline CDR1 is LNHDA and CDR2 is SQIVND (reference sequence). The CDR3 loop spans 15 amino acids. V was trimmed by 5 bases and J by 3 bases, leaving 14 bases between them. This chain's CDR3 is CASSDGGRVYNEQFF. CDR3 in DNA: TGTGCCAGTAGTGACGGGGGTAGAGTCTACAATGAGCAGTTCTTC. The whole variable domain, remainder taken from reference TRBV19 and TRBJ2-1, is DGGITQSPKYLFRKEGQNVTLSCEQNLNHDAMYWYRQDPGQGLRLIYYSQIVNDFQKGDIAEGYSVSREKKESFPLTVTSAQKNPTAFYLCASSDGGRVYNEQFFGPGTRLTVL.

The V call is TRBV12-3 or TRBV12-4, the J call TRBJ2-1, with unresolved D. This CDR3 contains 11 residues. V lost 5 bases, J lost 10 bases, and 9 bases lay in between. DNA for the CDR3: TGTGCCAGCAGTCCTGACACCGAGCAGTTCTTC. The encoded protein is CASSPDTEQFF.